These 11 T cell receptor beta chains share one sample of origin, sequenced in a study of blood T cell repertoires in COVID-19. The table came from immunoSEQ multiplex PCR; TCRdb's copy has only in-frame clones and leaves some out. The sample lists nearly 40,000 clones, 88% occurring once. Material: peripheral blood. The receptors were gathered from a woman in her sixties or seventies with acute or convalescent COVID-19.

In this sample, this clone turned up once. The chain's CDR3 is CASSSTGTSGSLGTDTQYF. CDR3 DNA: TGTGCCAGCAGCTCGACCGGGACTAGCGGGTCCCTCGGCACAGATACGCAGTATTTT. The chain combines TRBV7-3 with TRBJ2-3; 12 positions agree with TRBD2. With V trimmed by 4 bases and J by 1 base, 12 bases remained unmatched. This CDR3 is built from 19 residues. Germline loops: CDR1 SGHTA, CDR2 FQGTGA.

CDR3 protein: CASSQVSALAVQETQYF. Written as DNA, the CDR3 is TGTGCCAGCTCACAAGTCTCAGCCCTAGCGGTCCAAGAGACCCAGTACTTC. The chain is built from TRBV18 and TRBJ2-5, with TRBD2 identical over 7 bases. CDR3 length: 17 amino acids. With 4 bases clipped from V and 1 base from J, the junction kept 12 bases outside the gene matches. CDR1 and CDR2 (germline): KGHSH, LQKENI.

The V call is TRBV7-3, the J call TRBJ1-2; D not certain. CDR3 length equals 13 residues. Trimming shortened V by 5 bases and J by 3 bases, and 10 bases separated the two germline ends. Germline lookup yields CDR1 SGHTA and CDR2 FQGTGA. The CDR3 loop is CASSPSRDYGYTF. DNA of the CDR3: TGTGCCAGCAGCCCCTCAAGAGACTATGGCTACACCTTC.

This clone came up once. The CDR3, as DNA: TGTGCCAGCAGCCCCCCCTGGCTAGCGGACAATGAGCAGTTCTTC. Translating gives CASSPPWLADNEQFF. The rearrangement uses TRBV7-9 and TRBJ2-1; TRBD2 agrees at 7 bases. CDR3 length: 15 residues. The ends lost 5 bases at V and 5 bases at J; junction bases unmatched: 9. Germline CDR1 SEHNR, CDR2 FQNEAQ (reference sequence).

The chain joins TRBV12-3 or TRBV12-4 to TRBJ1-1; perhaps TRBD1 as D (6 bases). Trimming stripped 3 bases from V and 4 bases from J, with 9 bases between. The CDR3 sequence is 13 residues long. The CDR3 DNA follows: TGTGCCAGCAGTTTTAGGGGGTTCACTGAAGCTTTCTTT. Its translation: CASSFRGFTEAFF.

This clone showed up just once. Lacking the conserved final phenylalanine or tryptophan, this CDR3 likely reflects a read error. The DNA is left out, because the CDR3 cannot be placed on it with certainty; the CDR3 is given as TCRdb lists it. This rearrangement joins TRBV5-5 to TRBJ1-5. The CDR3 sequence runs 8 residues, both termini included. The germline gives CDR1 SGHKS, CDR2 YYEKEE (reference sequence). CDR3 amino acids: CASSTAGL.

This sequence joins TRBV7-8 and TRBJ1-1, with 8 nucleotides matching TRBD1. Germline assignment: CDR1 SGHVS and CDR2 FQNEAQ. The CDR3 runs to 15 residues. Trimming at V came to 5 bases and at J to 4 bases, leaving 9 bases not matched to a gene. The CDR3: CASSPRTGGGTEAFF. The CDR3 DNA follows: TGTGCCAGCAGCCCCCGTACAGGGGGGGGCACTGAAGCTTTCTTT.

The chain couples TRBV4-3 to TRBJ2-1; possible D gene TRBD2, 6 bases. CDR1 LGHNA and CDR2 YSLEER come from the germline V gene. This CDR3 comprises 19 residues. V was shortened by 0 bases and J by 0 bases, with 18 bases between the two germline ends. CDR3 sequence (DNA): TGCGCCAGCAGCCAAGATCGTGTATCGCGGGGCCCCTCCTACAATGAGCAGTTCTTC. Translated: CASSQDRVSRGPSYNEQFF.

In nucleotides, the CDR3 is TGTGCCAGCAGCTTAAAGCAGGCTAACTATGGCTACACCTTC. This translates into CASSLKQANYGYTF. This rearrangement joins TRBV11-2 to TRBJ1-2; D not certain. The CDR3 runs 14 residues. V lost 2 bases to trimming and J lost 0 bases, with 7 bases between them. Germline V gene sequence: CDR1 SGHAT, CDR2 FQNNGV.

This clone was picked up one time. The chain carries TRBV19 and TRBJ1-1; D call uncertain. With 8 bases removed from V and 11 bases from J, the gap between germline ends came to 15 bases. In germline, CDR1 is LNHDA, CDR2 SQIVND (reference sequence). The CDR3 extends over 11 amino acids. CDR3 DNA sequence: TGTGCCAGTCGAGCGCCACATGAGGCTTTCTTT. Translation: CASRAPHEAFF.

The V and J genes are TRBV9 and TRBJ2-3; 7 bases line up with TRBD2. The V segment lost 3 bases and the J segment 5 bases; nucleotides outside the gene matches: 3. Germline V gene data show CDR1 as SGDLS and CDR2 as YYNGEE. The CDR3 is 13 residues long. CDR3 residues: CASSGGGGDTQYF. The CDR3 DNA is TGTGCCAGCAGCGGCGGGGGAGGAGATACGCAGTATTTT.